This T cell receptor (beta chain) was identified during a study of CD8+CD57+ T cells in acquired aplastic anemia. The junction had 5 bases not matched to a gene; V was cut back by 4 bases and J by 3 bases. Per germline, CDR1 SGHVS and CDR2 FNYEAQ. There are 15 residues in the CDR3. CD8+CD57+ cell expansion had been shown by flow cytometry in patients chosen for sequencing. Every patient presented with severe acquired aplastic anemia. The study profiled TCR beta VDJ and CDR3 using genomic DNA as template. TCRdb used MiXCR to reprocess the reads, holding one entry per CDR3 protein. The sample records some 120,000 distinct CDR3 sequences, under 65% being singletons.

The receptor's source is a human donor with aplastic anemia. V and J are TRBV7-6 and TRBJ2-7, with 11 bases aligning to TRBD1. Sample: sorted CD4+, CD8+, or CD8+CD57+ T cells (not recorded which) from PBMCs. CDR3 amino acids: CASSSGQGADYEQYF. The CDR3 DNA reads TGTGCCAGCAGCTCTGGACAGGGGGCTGACTACGAGCAGTACTTC. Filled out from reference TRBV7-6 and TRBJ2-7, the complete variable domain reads GAGVSQSPRYKVTKRGQDVALRCDPISGHVSLYWYRQALGQGPEFLTYFNYEAQQDKSGLPNDRFSAERPEGSISTLTIQRTEQRDSAMYRCASSSGQGADYEQYFGPGTRLTVT.